The clone carrying this T cell receptor beta chain was counted once. Method: immunoSEQ multiplex PCR; TCRdb's copy keeps in-frame clones and lacks some. The data show about 310,000 clones, with approximately 90% seen just once and roughly 2.1% held by the top ten. This sample is drawn from a study of blood T cell repertoires in COVID-19. For the study at large: Both acute and convalescent COVID-19 samples were obtained from the United States, Italy and Spain. Nucleic acid was either cDNA or gDNA, and it came from T cells, B-cell-depleted T cells, or PBMCs.

CDR3 length: 14 amino acids. V was cut by 0 bases and J by 4 bases, with 9 bases left in between. Germline values: CDR1 SGHNT, CDR2 YYREEE (reference sequence). Sequencing was carried out using peripheral blood. The V call is TRBV5-4, the J call TRBJ2-3; D perhaps matches TRBD1 (5 bases). The sequence came from a man aged 18-30 years with active or convalescent COVID-19. The CDR3 here is CASSLVQGADTQYF. The CDR3 DNA reads TGTGCCAGCAGCTTGGTTCAGGGTGCAGATACGCAGTATTTT.